These 8 T cell receptor beta chains share one sample of origin, sequenced in a study of blood T cells in healthy people across ages. Primed by a sample-barcoded 5' primer and a J-beta primer mix, a second PCR proceeded for about 6 to 11 cycles. TCRdb re-analysed the 5' RACE reads in MiXCR, keeping a single row per CDR3 protein. The profile shows roughly 1.6 million distinct CDR3 sequences, about 31% of them singletons. Sequencing was carried out using blood. The receptors come from a young woman in good health.

The rearrangement uses TRBV4-2 and TRBJ1-1, with 9 positions matching TRBD1. Germline CDR1 and CDR2: LGHNA and YNFKEQ. The CDR3 is made up of 17 amino acids. Germline trimming cut 1 base from V and 5 bases from J; bases unmatched to any gene: 11. The CDR3 DNA reads as TGTGCCAGCAGCCAAGCGAGGGACAGGGATACGAGTACTGAAGCTTTCTTT. Its protein is CASSQARDRDTSTEAFF.

A few counts support this clonotype. V and J are TRBV18 and TRBJ2-2; D unresolved. Germline-derived CDR1 and CDR2 are KGHSH and LQKENI. The CDR3 has 12 residues. V shed 0 bases and J shed 7 bases, with 3 bases lying between them. CDR3 nucleotide sequence: TGTGCCAGCTCACCACCAAGCGGGGAGCTGTTTTTT. Protein: CASSPPSGELFF. The complete variable domain, with remaining parts taken from reference TRBV18 and TRBJ2-2, reads NAGVMQNPRHLVRRRGQEARLRCSPMKGHSHVYWYRQLPEEGLKFMVYLQKENIIDESGMPKERFSAEFPKEGPSILRIQQVVRGDSAAYFCASSPPSGELFFGEGSRLTVL.

This clonotype occurred a few times. This chain joins TRBV6-1 and TRBJ2-7; weak D call: TRBD2 (7 bases). V shed 5 bases and J shed 3 bases, with 17 bases lying between them. The CDR3 is made up of 15 amino acids. Germline V gene data show CDR1 as MNHNS and CDR2 as SASEGT. CDR3 amino acids: CASSKVSGGSYEQYF. CDR3 sequence (DNA): TGTGCCAGCAGTAAAGTATCGGGGGGCAGCTACGAGCAGTACTTC.

The chain employs TRBV30 and TRBJ1-2; maybe TRBD1 (5 bases). The CDR3 contains 15 residues. Germline CDR1 GTSNPN, CDR2 SVGIG (reference sequence). Trimming took 0 bases from V and 3 from J, leaving 14 bases between them. The CDR3 coding sequence is TGTGCCTGGAGTGTCGGGGGTATCTGGGACTATGGCTACACCTTC. Protein sequence: CAWSVGGIWDYGYTF. Combining the CDR3 with reference TRBV30 and TRBJ1-2 gives the whole variable domain SQTIHQWPATLVQPVGSPLSLECTVEGTSNPNLYWYRQAAGRGLQLLFYSVGIGQISSEVPQNLSASRPQDRQFILSSKKLLLSDSGFYLCAWSVGGIWDYGYTFGSGTRLTVV.

CDR3 nucleotide sequence: TGTGCCACCAGCAGCGAGGACGGAATCTATGGCTACACCTTC. Translating gives CATSSEDGIYGYTF. The chain links TRBV15 to TRBJ1-2; D uncertain. Between the trimmed V and J ends, which lost 3 bases and 4 bases, there was a span of 12 bases. The CDR3 length is 14 residues. Looked up from germline, CDR1 is LNHNV and CDR2 is YYDKDF (reference sequence).

This clonotype was recorded at least ten times. This rearrangement joins TRBV7-9 to TRBJ2-7; TRBD1 aligns across 10 bases. Per the germline V gene, CDR1 is SEHNR and CDR2 is FQNEAQ (reference sequence). CDR3 length equals 15 residues. After removal of 6 bases from V and 1 base from J, the junction contained 6 bases not matched to a gene. In DNA, the CDR3 is TGTGCCAGCAGTTCCCCGGGACAGGGGTCCTACGAGCAGTACTTC. Protein sequence: CASSSPGQGSYEQYF.

V and J are TRBV4-1 and TRBJ2-5, with D tentatively TRBD1 (6 bases). The CDR3 contains 16 residues. Germline CDR1 reads MGHRA; CDR2 reads YSYEKL. Trimming took off 0 bases at V and 2 bases at J, with 13 bases between the two ends. CDR3: CASSQDRARGQETQYF. CDR3 coding DNA: TGCGCCAGCAGCCAAGATCGAGCCAGGGGACAAGAGACCCAGTACTTC.

The genes are TRBV7-2 and TRBJ2-3; TRBD1 or TRBD2 may be the D gene (5 bases each). With 1 base removed from V and 1 base from J, the gap between germline ends came to 15 bases. Looked up from germline, CDR1 is SGHTA and CDR2 is FQGNSA. The CDR3 totals 17 residues. Here the CDR3 DNA reads TGTGCCAGCAGCTTAGGCTACGGACTGGGGGGCACAGATACGCAGTATTTT. It codes for CASSLGYGLGGTDTQYF.